Below, 17 T cell receptor beta chains from the same sample are listed, as sequenced in a study of early T cells in non-severe SARS-CoV-2 infection. TCRdb reprocessed the 5' RACE reads via MiXCR and lists one record per CDR3 protein. The table lists tens of thousands of distinct CDR3 sequences, approximately 5% of them singletons. The starting material was whole blood, obtained at baseline. Receptor source: an adult who was a healthcare worker with PCR-confirmed SARS-CoV-2 infection or an uninfected control (not recorded which).

In its sample, this clonotype was seen many times. The CDR3 spells CASSPDRGSYNEQFF. The CDR3 bases are TGTGCCAGCAGTCCAGACAGGGGGTCCTACAATGAGCAGTTCTTC. This chain connects TRBV6-5 to TRBJ2-1; the match to TRBD1 covers 9 bases. The germline gives CDR1 MNHEY, CDR2 SVGAGI. The length of the CDR3 is 15 residues. V trimming: 5 bases; J trimming: 1 base; junction bases outside the gene matches: 3.

This clonotype has just a few counts. J is TRBJ1-1 and V is TRBV30, with TRBD1 identical over 7 bases. V was clipped by 8 bases and J by 7 bases; unmatched bases: 13. Germline loops: CDR1 GTSNPN, CDR2 SVGIG (reference sequence). There are 13 residues in the CDR3. In DNA form, the CDR3 reads TGTGCCAGATCCCTGGAGGGGGCTGGTGAAGCTTTCTTT. Translating it yields CARSLEGAGEAFF. The entire variable domain, with the rest obtained from reference TRBV30 and TRBJ1-1, is as follows: SQTIHQWPATLVQPVGSPLSLECTVEGTSNPNLYWYRQAAGRGLQLLFYSVGIGQISSEVPQNLSASRPQDRQFILSSKKLLLSDSGFYLCARSLEGAGEAFFGQGTRLTVV.

The V call is TRBV12-3 or TRBV12-4, the J call TRBJ2-5; 11 nucleotides line up with TRBD1. The V gene end was trimmed by 6 bases and the J gene end by 2 bases; junction bases not matched to a gene: 8. The CDR3 totals 16 residues. DNA for the CDR3: TGTGCCAGCAGCTTGCGGACAGGGGGCAGGCAAGAGACCCAGTACTTC. Its protein is CASSLRTGGRQETQYF.

This clonotype came up many times. J is TRBJ2-3 and V is TRBV7-8; D call uncertain. The CDR3 spans 17 residues. Germline CDR1 and CDR2: SGHVS and FQNEAQ. Between the trimmed V and J ends, which lost 4 bases and 0 bases, there was a span of 17 bases. The CDR3 DNA is TGTGCCAGCAGCTCGATGGACGTAAGCTTTAGCACAGATACGCAGTATTTT. Protein: CASSSMDVSFSTDTQYF. The entire variable domain, with the rest obtained from reference TRBV7-8 and TRBJ2-3, is as follows: GAGVSQSPRYKVAKRGQDVALRCDPISGHVSLFWYQQALGQGPEFLTYFQNEAQLDKSGLPSDRFFAERPEGSVSTLKIQRTQQEDSAVYLCASSSMDVSFSTDTQYFGPGTRLTVL.

The sample holds a few counts of this clonotype. The V gene is TRBV5-6, the J gene TRBJ1-5; D is unresolved. V was cut by 6 bases and J by 0 bases, with 10 bases left in between. This CDR3 region has 14 residues. Germline assignment: CDR1 SGHDT and CDR2 YYEEEE. This CDR3 is CASTTRASNQPQHF. CDR3 nucleotide sequence: TGTGCCAGCACCACGAGAGCTAGCAATCAGCCCCAGCATTTT.

At least ten counts were recorded for this clonotype. The chain couples TRBV7-6 to TRBJ2-1, with D uncertain. Germline loops: CDR1 SGHVS, CDR2 FNYEAQ. CDR3 length: 16 residues. V lost 1 base and J 0 bases, leaving 10 bases between the germline ends. CDR3 region: CASSLEGESSYNEQFF. CDR3 in DNA: TGTGCCAGCAGCTTAGAGGGCGAGAGCTCCTACAATGAGCAGTTCTTC.

This chain joins TRBV13 and TRBJ2-7, with TRBD1 matching over 11 bases. CDR1 and CDR2 (germline): PRHDT, FYEKMQ (reference sequence). The CDR3 has 15 amino acids. V was pared by 2 bases and J by 5 bases, with 5 bases of the junction left unmatched. The CDR3 nucleotides are TGTGCCAGCAGCTTACTTGGGACAGGGGGGGACGAGCAGTACTTC. Its protein product is CASSLLGTGGDEQYF. Based on the CDR3 plus reference TRBV13 and TRBJ2-7, the full variable domain is AAGVIQSPRHLIKEKRETATLKCYPIPRHDTVYWYQQGPGQDPQFLISFYEKMQSDKGSIPDRFSAQQFSDYHSELNMSSLELGDSALYFCASSLLGTGGDEQYFGPGTRLTVT.

The rearrangement links TRBV28 to TRBJ1-1; 7 bases match TRBD1. The germline gives CDR1 MDHEN, CDR2 SYDVKM. The trim removed 3 bases at V and 3 bases at J, leaving 10 bases unmatched. The CDR3 extends over 16 amino acids. This chain's CDR3 is CASSFIRGQKYTEAFF. CDR3 sequence (DNA): TGTGCCAGCAGTTTTATCAGGGGACAGAAATACACTGAAGCTTTCTTT.

This clonotype was seen many times. This chain connects TRBV11-1 to TRBJ1-1; D is uncertain. The V gene's germline CDR1 is SGHAT and CDR2 FQDESV (reference sequence). Trimming pared 3 bases from V and 5 bases from J, leaving 7 bases between. This CDR3 is 12 amino acids long. The CDR3 DNA sequence: TGTGCCAGCAGCTTTGGTGAAACTGAAGCTTTCTTT. Translating gives CASSFGETEAFF.

Ten or more counts support this clonotype. The rearrangement joins TRBV7-9 to TRBJ1-5, with D possibly matching TRBD1 (6 bases). Germline CDR1 SEHNR, CDR2 FQNEAQ (reference sequence). With 7 bases removed from V and 0 bases from J, the gap between germline ends came to 13 bases. The CDR3 spans 15 residues. The CDR3 is CASTPGTLSNQPQHF. CDR3 DNA sequence: TGTGCCAGCACCCCCGGGACACTTAGCAATCAGCCCCAGCATTTT.

This clonotype was recorded at least ten times. The genes are TRBV12-5 and TRBJ1-5; D may be TRBD1 (5 bases). Trimming shortened V by 2 bases and J by 2 bases, and 10 bases separated the two germline ends. CDR3 size: 15 residues. Looked up from germline, CDR1 is LGHNT and CDR2 is FRNRAP. CDR3 region: CASGLLGVGNQPQHF. The DNA of the CDR3 is TGTGCTAGTGGTTTGTTGGGGGTGGGCAATCAGCCCCAGCATTTT.

This chain links TRBV10-2 with TRBJ2-1; 9 nucleotides agree with TRBD1. The CDR3 totals 16 residues. The J segment lost 10 bases and the V segment lost 6 bases, leaving 16 bases of the junction unmatched. The germline V gene has CDR1 WSHSY and CDR2 SAAADI. CDR3 DNA: TGCGCCAGCAGAATGTGGGGACAGGGAATGGCAGAGGAGCAGTTCTTC. This sequence encodes CASRMWGQGMAEEQFF.

This clonotype has more than one count but fewer than ten. The chain couples TRBV29-1 to TRBJ2-6; the D is unclear. The V end was cut by 3 bases, the J end by 0 bases, with 15 bases between. Per germline, CDR1 SQVTM and CDR2 ANQGSEA. The CDR3 contains 17 residues. This CDR3 reads CSVDRGSSSSGANVLTF. DNA for the CDR3: TGCAGCGTTGATCGAGGTTCCTCGAGCTCTGGGGCCAACGTCCTGACTTTC.

The sample holds many counts of this clonotype. The V and J genes are TRBV20-1 and TRBJ1-3; D not certain. Trimming pared 3 bases from V and 5 bases from J, leaving 14 bases between. Germline V lookup: CDR1 DFQATT, CDR2 SNEGSKA (reference sequence). CDR3 length equals 14 residues. The CDR3 protein is CSASREGSRNTIYF. CDR3 DNA: TGCAGTGCTAGTCGGGAGGGCAGTAGAAACACCATATATTTT.

In this sample, this clonotype turned up a few times. This may come from a read error, since a much larger clone is one base off. The chain employs TRBV28 and TRBJ2-2, with D unclear. Trimming took off 6 bases at V and 0 bases at J, with 2 bases between the two ends. The germline V gene encodes CDR1 MDHEN and CDR2 SYDVKM. The CDR3 totals 12 residues. Here the CDR3 reads CASRPNTGELFF. DNA of the CDR3: TGTGCCAGCAGGCCGAACACCGGGGAGCTGTTTTTT. Using reference TRBV28 and TRBJ2-2 for the parts outside the CDR3, the full variable domain is DVKVTQSSRYLVKRTGEKVFLECVQDMDHENMFWYRQDPGLGLRLIYFSYDVKMKEKGDIPEGYSVSREKKERFSLILESASTNQTSMYLCASRPNTGELFFGEGSRLTVL.

This clonotype appeared many times. The J gene is TRBJ2-7, the V gene TRBV19, with D possibly being TRBD1 (6 bases). This CDR3 has 14 residues. The V gene's germline CDR1 is LNHDA and CDR2 SQIVND (reference sequence). Trimming shortened V by 2 bases and J by 11 bases, and 19 bases separated the two germline ends. The CDR3 coding sequence is TGTGCCAGTAGTATAAAGGGGGACACCCCTATCGAGTACTTC. This translates into CASSIKGDTPIEYF.

The chain is built from TRBV30 and TRBJ1-4; TRBD1 might be the D (6 bases). Trimming took off 5 bases at V and 7 bases at J, with 14 bases between the two ends. The CDR3 has 13 amino acids. Per the germline V gene, CDR1 is GTSNPN and CDR2 is SVGIG (reference sequence). The CDR3 protein is CAWADRAAEKLFF. CDR3 in DNA: TGTGCCTGGGCGGACAGAGCCGCTGAAAAACTGTTTTTT.